This T cell receptor (beta chain) was identified in a study of CD8+ T cells in alopecia areata. Obtained from alopecia areata patients were lesional scalp punch biopsies along with peripheral blood. Per the germline V gene, CDR1 is SEHNR and CDR2 is FQNEAQ (reference sequence). The CDR3 runs 15 residues. V lost 4 bases and J lost 1; bases outside the gene matches: 4. TCR sequencing used cDNA made by reverse transcription of extracted RNA. The table came from immunoSEQ multiplex PCR; TCRdb's copy has only in-frame clones and leaves some out. The sample holds about 190,000 clones, 50% to 60% seen once. Sequencing used CD4+ T cells sorted from blood, obtained at week 0. The TCR comes from a human donor with alopecia areata. The chain uses TRBV7-9 and TRBJ2-3; TRBD2 aligns across 8 bases. CDR3 nucleotides: TGTGCCAGCAGCTCATCAGCGGGGGGCACAGATACGCAGTATTTT. This gives the protein CASSSSAGGTDTQYF.